These 7 T cell receptor beta chains were all obtained from the same sample, sequenced in a study of blood T cell repertoires in COVID-19. The protocol was immunoSEQ multiplex PCR, while the TCRdb copy is restricted to in-frame clones and leaves out a portion. This table holds some 70,000 clones, around 87% found once. Sequenced material: peripheral blood. These receptor sequences come from a man in his fifties with active COVID-19.

This chain joins TRBV5-1 and TRBJ2-3; 14 bases line up with TRBD2. After removal of 6 bases from V and 0 bases from J, the junction contained 3 bases not matched to a gene. CDR1 is SGHRS and CDR2 is YFSETQ in the germline V gene. The length of the CDR3 is 16 residues. CDR3 residues: CASNGLAGGSTDTQYF. The CDR3 nucleotides are TGCGCCAGCAACGGACTAGCGGGGGGTAGCACAGATACGCAGTATTTT.

The rearrangement joins TRBV12-3 or TRBV12-4 to TRBJ1-2, with 7 bases matching TRBD1. Unmatched junction bases numbered 5, after V lost 6 bases and J lost 10 bases. The CDR3 is 11 amino acids. The CDR3 sequence: CASSPGQIYTF. The CDR3 nucleotides read TGTGCCAGCAGCCCGGGACAGATCTACACCTTC.

In this sample, this clone turned up a few times. The chain combines TRBV9 with TRBJ2-3; 10 nucleotides line up with TRBD2. V lost 4 bases and J lost 10; bases outside the gene matches: 15. Germline assignment: CDR1 SGDLS and CDR2 YYNGEE. This CDR3 has 16 amino acids. The CDR3 DNA sequence: TGTGCCAGCAGCCCCCGGGGAGCGGGGGGGGCTGGAGCGCAGTATTTT. Its translation: CASSPRGAGGAGAQYF.

This sequence joins TRBV5-6 and TRBJ2-1; D might be TRBD2 (5 bases). Per the germline V gene, CDR1 is SGHDT and CDR2 is YYEEEE. The CDR3 covers 15 residues. V gave up 4 bases and J gave up 3 bases, with 14 bases separating them. CDR3 nucleotide sequence: TGTGCCAGCAGCCCGAGGGCAGGCGGCTACAATGAGCAGTTCTTC. Protein product: CASSPRAGGYNEQFF.

The gene calls are TRBV9 and TRBJ1-1, with D perhaps TRBD1 (6 bases). The CDR3 runs to 15 residues. V was trimmed by 0 bases and J by 6 bases, leaving 15 bases between them. In germline, CDR1 is SGDLS, CDR2 YYNGEE. For the CDR3, the DNA is TGTGCCAGCAGCGTAGCTGGGGCCAGGGGCGCTGAAGCTTTCTTT. Translating gives CASSVAGARGAEAFF. The entire variable domain, with the rest obtained from reference TRBV9 and TRBJ1-1, is as follows: DSGVTQTPKHLITATGQRVTLRCSPRSGDLSVYWYQQSLDQGLQFLIQYYNGEERAKGNILERFSAQQFPDLHSELNLSSLELGDSALYFCASSVAGARGAEAFFGQGTRLTVV.

The gene calls are TRBV19 and TRBJ2-7; TRBD1 agrees at 9 bases. Germline CDR1 reads LNHDA; CDR2 reads SQIVND (reference sequence). There are 15 residues in the CDR3. With V trimmed by 5 bases and J by 2 bases, 7 bases remained unmatched. CDR3 in DNA: TGTGCCAGTAGTTACCGGGACAGGGCAACCTACGAGCAGTACTTC. Its translation: CASSYRDRATYEQYF.

This clone is a singleton in its sample. The chain links TRBV25-1 to TRBJ2-7, with D possibly being TRBD1 (6 bases). The CDR3 is 13 residues long. The ends were cut back, 6 bases at V and 0 bases at J, with 9 bases in the middle. CDR1 and CDR2 from the germline V gene are MGHDK and SYGVNS. The CDR3 bases are TGTGCCAGCAGACAGGGTCCCTCCTACGAGCAGTACTTC. Translated: CASRQGPSYEQYF.